The rows below give T cell receptor beta chains drawn from one sample of a study of glioma-infiltrating T cells after dendritic cell vaccination. Sequencing used immunoSEQ multiplex PCR; TCRdb keeps in-frame clones, though not all of them. The table has about 64,000 clones, roughly four fifths seen once; the top ten hold under 10%. The sequencing used blood, collected before dendritic cell vaccination. The origin of the receptors is a human donor with glioblastoma. The CDR3 runs from the conserved cysteine through the conserved F or W. A D gene is named only where the DNA matches it firmly. Clone size is shown for a subset of rows, as once, few, many or a class of expanded clone.

TRBJ2-2	.	TRBD2	TRBV9	CASSPRGSGGVAGELFF	TGTGCCAGCAGCCCCCGTGGTAGCGGGGGGGTGGCCGGGGAGCTGTTTTTT
TRBJ1-5	.	TRBD1	TRBV19	CASSTGVGNQPQHF	TGTGCCAGTAGCACAGGGGTGGGCAATCAGCCCCAGCATTTT
TRBJ2-2	.	.	TRBV4-1	CASSHEPLGGDNTGELFF	TGCGCCAGCAGCCACGAACCTTTGGGCGGGGATAACACCGGGGAGCTGTTTTTT
TRBJ1-5	.	TRBD1	TRBV27	CASSGGQGGEPQHF	TGTGCCAGCAGTGGAGGACAGGGAGGTGAGCCCCAGCATTTT
TRBJ2-3	.	TRBD2	TRBV28	CASSALGRGGSTDTQYF	TGTGCCAGCAGTGCGCTTGGGCGGGGGGGGAGCACAGATACGCAGTATTTT
TRBJ2-1	.	.	TRBV4-1	CASSQGRDSSYNEQFF	TGCGCCAGCAGCCAAGGACGGGACTCCTCCTACAATGAGCAGTTCTTC
TRBJ2-3	once	TRBD2	TRBV19	CASSPRRAGGPADTQYF	TGTGCCAGTAGTCCCCGAAGGGCGGGGGGCCCGGCTGATACGCAGTATTTT
TRBJ2-5	.	.	TRBV2	CASSVEDTGEQYF	TGTGCCAGCAGTGTTGAAGACACGGGGGAGCAGTACTTC
TRBJ2-3	.	.	TRBV30	CAWSMTGDTQYF	TGTGCCTGGAGCATGACTGGGGATACGCAGTATTTT
TRBJ1-1	.	.	TRBV30	CAWVPGVGQKAFF	TGTGCCTGGGTCCCAGGGGTGGGGCAAAAGGCTTTCTTT
TRBJ1-1	.	TRBD1	TRBV27	CASSPRGRGTEAFF	TGTGCCAGCAGTCCCAGGGGGCGCGGCACTGAAGCTTTCTTT
TRBJ2-1	.	.	TRBV5-1	CASSLVGQSLWGLGNEQFF	TGCGCCAGCAGCTTGGTAGGACAGTCACTTTGGGGGTTGGGCAATGAGCAGTTCTTC
TRBJ2-3	.	.	TRBV7-9	CASSPGQPGDTQYF	TGTGCCAGCAGCCCAGGACAACCTGGAGATACGCAGTATTTT